Sequencing of this TCR beta chain was carried out in a study of cytotoxic CD8 clonotypes in ibrutinib-treated CLL (dated by TCRdb to the early 2020s). Broadly, across the study: The cohort included about 15 treatment-naive and some 10 relapsed/refractory patients; around 18 were IGHV unmutated. Partial responses were observed in about 25 patients and complete responses in 2; after a median follow-up of 68 months, remission was maintained in approximately 14 patients and progression was observed in approximately 12. Response samples were obtained after a median of around eleven months of treatment, with a range of roughly 6 to 40 months. On average, each sample yielded roughly 250,000 productive templates and tens of thousands of productive rearrangements. Of the 90 or so participants in the trial, 26 had longitudinal samples available. Cryopreserved peripheral blood mononuclear cells were obtained before treatment, at response, and at either sustained remission or disease progression. All remission and progressive disease samples were collected while patients were still receiving ibrutinib.

The time point label of this sample denotes: approximately 2 years on ibrutinib. Approximately 2 micrograms of genomic DNA were extracted from cryopreserved PBMCs for TCR beta library preparation. Longitudinal blood samples from CLL patients on ibrutinib monotherapy underwent high-throughput TCR beta sequencing. The patients took part in an open-label, single-center phase 2 trial of ibrutinib monotherapy. From the germline V gene, CDR1 is WSHSY and CDR2 is SAAADI. Its CDR3 holds 11 amino acids, cysteine through phenylalanine. CDR3 DNA only is kept here, 33 bases in frame from base 1. At the junction V is shortened by 4 bases and J by 11 bases, with 8 bases in between. With respect to this clone: The antigen it recognizes is unknown. Base-call qualities are not available, and no considerably larger clone is one nucleotide away.

A MiSeq instrument was used for deep resolution sequencing, which targeted depths ranging from 1 in 1 million up to 1 in 200,000 T cells, with coverage averaging 10x for each clonotype. The immunoSEQ hsTCRB Kit was used to generate the TCR beta libraries. For the original study's pipeline: Data were analyzed with ImmunoSEQ Data Assistant and ImmunoSEQ Analyzer, with V, D and J genes assigned per IMGT definitions. Clonality was computed as one minus normalized Shannon entropy of productive rearrangement frequencies, ranging from 0 to 1. Public clonotype analysis was restricted to overrepresented clonotypes comprising at least 0.05% of each patient's repertoire. About a dozen repertoires from age-matched healthy donors, obtained from immuneACCESS, served as clonality controls. In its TCRdb copy, this immuneACCESS table keeps in-frame sequences only and misses some clones. Where compared with another copy, unresolved V genes explain less than half of these, and the others have no known cause. The V and J calls and clone size come from that table; D and trimming were worked out from the DNA. This sample comprises about 50,000 clones, over 80% of them detected only once. 20% of the sample goes to the ten largest clones.

Paper-wide results and their limitations: Public clonotypes were found to be uncommon and were observed to contract or remain stable during treatment; the increase in clonality was shown to reflect expansion of private clonotypes at ibrutinib response. Sampling times were not matched between patients in sustained remission and patients whose disease was progressing, and lymph node repertoires were not examined. At baseline, clonality was higher than in age-matched healthy donors and showed a strong correlation with circulating CD8+ T-cell counts. Clonality rose at ibrutinib response, remained stable during sustained remission, and dropped back toward baseline at progression.

The input for sequencing was PBMCs, taken after 24 months of ibrutinib treatment. The sequence was collected from a human donor with chronic lymphocytic leukemia. The V and J segments used are TRBV10-2 and TRBJ2-2, with the D gene uncertain. This receptor has the CDR3 CASSAADELFF. DNA sequence: TGCGCCAGCAGTGCAGCAGACGAGCTGTTTTTT.